Shown below are 21 T cell receptor beta chains from a single sample sequenced in a study of OX40 agonist ivuxolimab in advanced cancers. Using immunoSEQ multiplex PCR, the repertoire was profiled, and TCRdb retains in-frame clones only, with some absent. The profile shows tens of thousands of clones, more than 85% of them singletons. This specimen consisted of CD4+ or CD8+ T cells sorted from blood, obtained in a trial of the OX40 agonist ivuxolimab. The receptor source for this set is an adult with an advanced solid tumor such as melanoma, head and neck, liver or kidney cancer.

The gene calls are TRBV7-2 and TRBJ2-3; 8 bases fit TRBD2. Germline V lookup: CDR1 SGHTA, CDR2 FQGNSA. The CDR3 sequence is 16 residues long. V was clipped by 4 bases and J by 2 bases; unmatched bases: 8. CDR3 loop: CASSSYGTRVTDTQYF. Written as DNA, the CDR3 is TGTGCCAGCAGCTCCTACGGGACTAGAGTCACAGATACGCAGTATTTT.

As for this clone: Relative to the germline gene, one junction end is altered; a read error may explain this. The rearrangement links TRBV30 to TRBJ1-1, with D possibly being TRBD1 (6 bases). The length of the CDR3 is 12 residues. Germline V gene sequence: CDR1 GTSNPN, CDR2 SVGIG (reference sequence). CDR3 sequence reads: CAWSVRGGANLF. The CDR3 DNA follows: TGTGCCTGGAGTGTACGAGGGGGGGCCAACCTCTTT.

The chain combines TRBV5-4 with TRBJ1-2; D is ambiguous. V was trimmed by 4 bases and J by 4 bases, leaving 17 bases between them. The germline V gene has CDR1 SGHNT and CDR2 YYREEE (reference sequence). The CDR3 sequence is 15 residues long. Here the CDR3 DNA reads TGTGCCAGCAGCCACGCTACTCCAGCACGCTATGGCTACACCTTC. Amino acid sequence: CASSHATPARYGYTF.

The chain combines TRBV4-3 with TRBJ2-7; 7 nucleotides match TRBD1. After removal of 0 bases from V and 4 bases from J, the junction contained 15 bases not matched to a gene. The germline CDR1 and CDR2 sequences are LGHNA and YSLEER. CDR3 size: 18 residues. CDR3 region: CASSQEGAMRTGFYEQYF. The CDR3 nucleotides are TGCGCCAGCAGCCAAGAAGGGGCTATGAGGACAGGCTTTTACGAGCAGTACTTC.

The CDR3 nucleotides are TGTGCCAGCAGCAAAATTTGGGGACAGGGTTTTAACGAGCAGTACTTC. It specifies CASSKIWGQGFNEQYF. The chain uses TRBV21-1 and TRBJ2-7; the listed D gene, TRBD1, was not tested against the DNA. TRBV21-1 is a documented pseudogene. This CDR3 comprises 16 residues.

The genes are TRBV5-5 and TRBJ2-7, with a tentative D call TRBD2 (6 bases). Trimming left V 4 bases short and J 1 base short, with 12 bases between. The CDR3 is 14 residues long. In germline, CDR1 is SGHKS, CDR2 YYEKEE (reference sequence). The CDR3 coding sequence is TGTGCCAGCAGCCCCCCGGGGGTGTCCTACGAGCAGTACTTC. It yields the protein CASSPPGVSYEQYF.

The J gene is TRBJ2-3, the V gene TRBV4-1; 12 positions match TRBD2. The V gene's germline CDR1 is MGHRA and CDR2 YSYEKL. With V trimmed by 5 bases and J by 1 base, 13 bases remained unmatched. This CDR3 spans 19 amino acids. CDR3: CASSKMGGLAGSGTDTQYF. The CDR3, as DNA: TGCGCCAGCAGCAAGATGGGGGGACTAGCGGGTTCGGGCACAGATACGCAGTATTTT.

This clone was seen a single time. The rearrangement joins TRBV27 to TRBJ2-2, with D perhaps matching TRBD2 (6 bases). Trimming removed 3 bases at V and 2 bases at J, with 10 bases between. The CDR3 is made up of 15 amino acids. The germline CDR1 and CDR2 sequences are MNHEY and SMNVEV (reference sequence). In DNA, the CDR3 is TGTGCCAGCAGTTTTATCGGGACTAACACCGGGGAGCTGTTTTTT. Translated, it gives CASSFIGTNTGELFF.

The rearrangement links TRBV10-1 to TRBJ2-7, with 7 bases fitting TRBD2. Germline V lookup: CDR1 WNHNN, CDR2 SYGVQD (reference sequence). This CDR3 has 14 amino acids. The trim removed 6 bases at V and 4 bases at J, leaving 9 bases unmatched. CDR3 loop: CASSGGSIRYEQYF. Written as DNA, the CDR3 is TGCGCCAGCAGCGGGGGGTCGATAAGGTACGAGCAGTACTTC.

The chain carries TRBV9 and TRBJ1-2; D not resolved. Germline CDR1 SGDLS, CDR2 YYNGEE. Trimming removed 0 bases at V and 4 bases at J, with 13 bases between. CDR3 size: 15 residues. As DNA, the CDR3 is TGTGCCAGCAGCGTAGAGTTAGAAAGGACCTATGGCTACACCTTC. It specifies CASSVELERTYGYTF.

This chain uses TRBV5-6 with TRBJ2-7; 10 positions agree with TRBD1. V dropped 3 bases and J dropped 5; count of bases not matched to a gene: 11. The CDR3 contains 16 residues. CDR1 is SGHDT and CDR2 is YYEEEE in the germline V gene. In DNA form, the CDR3 reads TGTGCCAGCAGCTCGGACGACAGGGGGCGCGTCGACGAGCAGTACTTC. This encodes CASSSDDRGRVDEQYF.

This clone was seen only once. V gene TRBV9 combines with J gene TRBJ2-5; D unclear. The germline V gene encodes CDR1 SGDLS and CDR2 YYNGEE. The ends were cut back, 0 bases at V and 3 bases at J, with 9 bases in the middle. The CDR3 consists of 14 residues. The CDR3 loop is CASSVAGSKETQYF. The CDR3 DNA reads as TGTGCCAGCAGCGTAGCCGGAAGCAAAGAGACCCAGTACTTC.

Only a few counts were recorded for this clone. Other DNA sequences of this sample code for an identical CDR3. The rearrangement uses TRBV28 and TRBJ1-4; 7 bases align to TRBD1. The V gene's germline CDR1 is MDHEN and CDR2 SYDVKM. The CDR3 is 14 amino acids. V lost 7 bases to trimming and J lost 7 bases; unmatched junction nucleotides: 9. The CDR3 here is CASILQGSSEKLFF. The DNA for the CDR3 is TGTGCCAGCATTCTACAGGGGAGCAGTGAAAAACTGTTTTTT.

The rearrangement uses TRBV20-1 and TRBJ2-5; D gene unclear. Germline V lookup: CDR1 DFQATT, CDR2 SNEGSKA (reference sequence). The CDR3 is made up of 9 amino acids. CDR3 loop: CSLAGTQYF. CDR3 DNA: TGCAGCCTCGCTGGGACCCAGTACTTC.

The chain combines TRBV11-3 with TRBJ2-2; D perhaps matches TRBD1 (5 bases). The germline V gene encodes CDR1 SGHNT and CDR2 YENEEA. V was clipped by 5 bases and J by 1 base, with 11 bases between them. CDR3 length: 15 amino acids. CDR3 nucleotide sequence: TGTGCCAGCAGCCCATTCGACAGGAACACCGGGGAGCTGTTTTTT. Protein: CASSPFDRNTGELFF. Together with reference TRBV11-3 and TRBJ2-2, the CDR3 gives the full variable domain: EAGVVQSPRYKIIEKKQPVAFWCNPISGHNTLYWYLQNLGQGPELLIRYENEEAVDDSQLPKDRFSAERLKGVDSTLKIQPAELGDSAVYLCASSPFDRNTGELFFGEGSRLTVL.

This clone was observed once. This chain joins TRBV5-1 and TRBJ2-7; 10 bases map to TRBD2. The V and J ends lost 4 bases and 3 bases, in that order; junction bases with no gene match: 4. The CDR3 loop spans 14 amino acids. Germline CDR1 SGHRS, CDR2 YFSETQ. The CDR3, as DNA: TGCGCCAGCAGCGATAGCGGGGGGAGCTACGAGCAGTACTTC. Its protein is CASSDSGGSYEQYF.

This chain connects TRBV19 to TRBJ1-2; the D is unclear. Germline V gene sequence: CDR1 LNHDA, CDR2 SQIVND (reference sequence). The CDR3 runs to 14 residues. Trimming took off 6 bases at V and 0 bases at J, with 11 bases between the two ends. CDR3 protein: CASSPGGANYGYTF. CDR3 nucleotides: TGTGCCAGTAGCCCAGGAGGTGCTAACTATGGCTACACCTTC.

The chain employs TRBV9 and TRBJ1-5, with D perhaps TRBD1 (5 bases). The CDR3 has 15 amino acids. Trimming stripped 0 bases from V and 5 bases from J, with 12 bases between. The germline CDR1 and CDR2 sequences are SGDLS and YYNGEE. CDR3 residues: CASSVEGTADQPQHF. The CDR3 DNA reads as TGTGCCAGCAGCGTAGAGGGGACGGCAGATCAGCCCCAGCATTTT.

The chain uses TRBV7-9 and TRBJ2-7, with TRBD1 as a possible D gene (5 bases). This CDR3 spans 13 amino acids. Germline V lookup: CDR1 SEHNR, CDR2 FQNEAQ (reference sequence). V dropped 4 bases and J dropped 1 base, with 8 bases sitting between them. CDR3 DNA: TGTGCCAGCAGCTCGCAGGGATCCTACGAGCAGTACTTC. This sequence encodes CASSSQGSYEQYF.

The chain uses TRBV6-6 and TRBJ2-3, with D hard to call. The length of the CDR3 is 13 residues. Germline values: CDR1 MNHNY, CDR2 SVGAGI (reference sequence). V lost 0 bases and J 3 bases, leaving 4 bases between the germline ends. The CDR3 DNA follows: TGTGCCAGCAGTTACTCCGGTACAGATACGCAGTATTTT. It yields the protein CASSYSGTDTQYF.

The J gene is TRBJ2-1, the V gene TRBV13; D unresolved. The CDR3 length is 12 residues. Trimming stripped 0 bases from V and 13 bases from J, with 10 bases between. Germline V gene data show CDR1 as PRHDT and CDR2 as FYEKMQ (reference sequence). CDR3 DNA sequence: TGTGCCAGCAGCTTAGGCCCTCCCCCCCAGTTCTTC. Translated, it gives CASSLGPPPQFF.